Presented here are 26 T cell receptor beta chains from one specimen sequenced in a study of vaccination and CD4 T cells after COVID-19. No antigen has been identified for these receptors. Cultured CD4+ T-cell DNA underwent Oncomine TCR Beta short-read sequencing. TCRdb re-analysed the PCR reads in MiXCR, keeping a single row per CDR3 protein. The table shows 15,000 to 25,000 distinct CDR3 sequences, with around 40% occurring only once. The treatment denotes: 10-day PBMC culture with coronavirus spike peptide pools or control peptides (ViraFEST assay). The starting material was CD4+ T cells from blood, cultured in vitro, obtained before SARS-CoV-2 vaccination. Receptors were obtained from a human donor who received a COVID-19 vaccine.

The chain joins TRBV20-1 to TRBJ2-2; 7 bases map to TRBD2. The CDR3 has 15 residues. Trimming removed 6 bases from V and 2 bases from J; junction bases left unmatched: 9. The germline V gene encodes CDR1 DFQATT and CDR2 SNEGSKA (reference sequence). CDR3 nucleotides: TGCAGTGCCGGCGGGGCTAGCGGTAACACCGGGGAGCTGTTTTTT. This sequence encodes CSAGGASGNTGELFF.

The genes are TRBV20-1 and TRBJ1-5; 7 positions match TRBD1. Germline V gene data show CDR1 as DFQATT and CDR2 as SNEGSKA (reference sequence). J gave up 0 bases and V 5 bases, and 4 bases lay outside the gene matches. This CDR3 is 14 amino acids long. In DNA, the CDR3 is TGCAGTGCTTCCGACAGGGATAGCAATCAGCCCCAGCATTTT. Residues: CSASDRDSNQPQHF.

The chain combines TRBV7-9 with TRBJ2-2, with D possibly TRBD2 on 5 matching bases. Germline V gene sequence: CDR1 SEHNR, CDR2 FQNEAQ (reference sequence). The CDR3 is 13 residues long. Trimming left V 6 bases short and J 4 bases short, with 9 bases between. The CDR3 bases are TGTGCCAGCAGAGAAGGGAGCACCGGGGAGCTGTTTTTT. Protein: CASREGSTGELFF.

The V call is TRBV6-5, the J call TRBJ1-2, with 8 bases lining up with TRBD1. Looked up from germline, CDR1 is MNHEY and CDR2 is SVGAGI. CDR3 size: 12 residues. V was clipped by 4 bases and J by 8 bases; unmatched bases: 3. The CDR3 is CASSLDREGYTF. CDR3 coding DNA: TGTGCCAGCAGTTTGGACAGGGAGGGCTACACCTTC.

This clonotype was recorded a few times. The rearrangement uses TRBV28 and TRBJ1-5; the D gene is possibly TRBD1 (6 bases). Trimming took 8 bases from V and 4 from J, leaving 12 bases between them. This CDR3 has 13 residues. Germline V gene data show CDR1 as MDHEN and CDR2 as SYDVKM. The CDR3 here is CASQTGFNQPQHF. CDR3 DNA sequence: TGTGCCAGCCAAACAGGGTTTAATCAGCCCCAGCATTTT.

CDR3 nucleotides: TGTGCCAGCAGCCCAACTGGCGGGGGGGAGACCCAGTACTTC. Translating gives CASSPTGGGETQYF. V gene TRBV7-6 combines with J gene TRBJ2-5; TRBD2 matches 8 bases. The trim removed 5 bases at V and 5 bases at J, leaving 7 bases unmatched. Germline loops: CDR1 SGHVS, CDR2 FNYEAQ. The CDR3 sequence is 14 residues long.

This clonotype was detected only a few times. The chain is built from TRBV12-3 or TRBV12-4 and TRBJ1-2, with a possible D match to TRBD1 (6 bases). The CDR3 loop spans 14 amino acids. V shed 2 bases and J shed 6 bases, with 13 bases lying between them. CDR3 sequence reads: CASSLLGRGDGYTF. The CDR3 DNA is TGTGCCAGCAGTTTACTGGGCAGGGGTGATGGCTACACCTTC.

The chain couples TRBV30 to TRBJ1-6, with 9 bases aligning to TRBD1. Germline V gene lookup returns CDR1 GTSNPN and CDR2 SVGIG (reference sequence). V trimming: 7 bases; J trimming: 1 base; junction bases outside the gene matches: 17. The CDR3 extends over 19 amino acids. This chain's CDR3 is CASIPSQGAPDSYNSPLHF. CDR3 in DNA: TGTGCCTCTATACCTTCACAGGGGGCTCCCGATTCCTATAATTCACCCCTCCACTTT.

This chain connects TRBV10-3 to TRBJ2-2; D unresolved. CDR1 is ENHRY and CDR2 is SYGVKD in the germline V gene. The CDR3 spans 16 residues. V lost 3 bases and J lost 4, with 15 bases in between. DNA of the CDR3: TGTGCCATCAGTGAAGATGGAGCAGCACGCACCGGGGAGCTGTTTTTT. Its protein product is CAISEDGAARTGELFF.

This clonotype was seen a handful of times. V usage is TRBV7-6 and J usage is TRBJ2-5; D call uncertain. Trimming pared 4 bases from V and 2 bases from J, leaving 8 bases between. This CDR3 contains 13 residues. CDR1 is SGHVS, CDR2 FNYEAQ, per germline. The CDR3 protein is CASSSGPQETQYF. For the CDR3, the DNA is TGTGCCAGCAGCTCAGGACCTCAAGAGACCCAGTACTTC.

The CDR3 is CASRGLTGTGTQYF. The CDR3 DNA reads TGTGCCAGCCGTGGGTTAACAGGGACGGGGACCCAGTACTTC. The V and J genes are TRBV6-1 and TRBJ2-5; TRBD1 is a possible D gene (6 bases). The germline V gene encodes CDR1 MNHNS and CDR2 SASEGT. CDR3 length: 14 residues. Trimming removed 8 bases at V and 7 bases at J, with 20 bases between.

The rearrangement joins TRBV5-1 to TRBJ2-5; D not resolved. Germline CDR1 reads SGHRS; CDR2 reads YFSETQ. The CDR3 has 15 residues. V shed 2 bases and J shed 3 bases, with 14 bases lying between them. CDR3 in amino acids: CASSLGRLLKETQYF. CDR3 bases: TGCGCCAGCAGCTTAGGCAGGCTACTAAAAGAGACCCAGTACTTC. Using reference TRBV5-1 and TRBJ2-5 for the parts outside the CDR3, the full variable domain is KAGVTQTPRYLIKTRGQQVTLSCSPISGHRSVSWYQQTPGQGLQFLFEYFSETQRNKGNFPGRFSGRQFSNSRSEMNVSTLELGDSALYLCASSLGRLLKETQYFGPGTRLLVL.

This clonotype came up once. The chain combines TRBV6-4 with TRBJ1-6, with D perhaps matching TRBD1 (6 bases). The V gene's germline CDR1 is MRHNA and CDR2 SNTAGT. CDR3 size: 15 residues. Deletions cut 6 bases from V and 7 bases from J, with 16 bases between. The CDR3 loop is CASSETGLENSPLHF. The CDR3 region has the DNA TGTGCCAGCAGCGAAACAGGGTTGGAGAATTCACCCCTCCACTTT.

The rearrangement uses TRBV30 and TRBJ1-1; the D is unclear. This CDR3 comprises 11 residues. Germline CDR1 and CDR2: GTSNPN and SVGIG (reference sequence). V was trimmed by 0 bases and J by 11 bases, leaving 10 bases between them. CDR3 sequence reads: CAWSVVVEAFF. In DNA form, the CDR3 reads TGTGCCTGGAGTGTAGTGGTTGAGGCTTTCTTT.

The CDR3 DNA follows: TGCAGTGCTCGGGGGTACACTGAAGCTTTCTTT. Translating it yields CSARGYTEAFF. V usage is TRBV20-1 and J usage is TRBJ1-1; maybe TRBD1 (5 bases). This CDR3 has 11 residues. The V end lost 5 bases, the J end lost 3 bases, and 7 bases lay between the germline ends. Per germline, CDR1 DFQATT and CDR2 SNEGSKA (reference sequence).

The V call is TRBV7-8, the J call TRBJ1-1, with TRBD1 identical over 8 bases. Per the germline V gene, CDR1 is SGHVS and CDR2 is FQNEAQ. The J segment lost 5 bases and the V segment lost 5 bases, leaving 10 bases of the junction unmatched. This CDR3 region has 15 residues. Here the CDR3 DNA reads TGTGCCAGCAGCGGCGGACAGGGCGGATATACTGAAGCTTTCTTT. Translation gives CASSGGQGGYTEAFF.

This chain joins TRBV4-2 and TRBJ2-2; 13 bases fit TRBD2. The CDR3 totals 17 residues. Germline-derived CDR1 and CDR2 are LGHNA and YNFKEQ. J gave up 3 bases and V 5 bases, and 6 bases lay outside the gene matches. The CDR3 DNA reads TGTGCCAGCAGCTTAGGGGGACTAGCGGGGTACACCGGGGAGCTGTTTTTT. The encoded protein is CASSLGGLAGYTGELFF.

The gene calls are TRBV7-9 and TRBJ2-7; D is perhaps TRBD1 (6 bases). This CDR3 has 13 residues. Germline CDR1 is SEHNR and CDR2 is FQNEAQ (reference sequence). Trimming cost V 2 bases and J 3 bases, with 8 bases left between them. The CDR3, as DNA: TGTGCCAGCAGCTTAATACAGGGCTACGAGCAGTACTTC. Translated: CASSLIQGYEQYF.

This clonotype has a handful of counts. The J gene is TRBJ1-6, the V gene TRBV7-2; D gene uncertain. The CDR3 spans 12 residues. The V gene lost 3 bases and the J gene lost 7 bases, with 4 bases spanning the gap. CDR1 is SGHTA and CDR2 is FQGNSA in the germline V gene. This chain's CDR3 is CASSFLNSPLHF. The CDR3 DNA is TGTGCCAGCAGCTTCCTAAATTCACCCCTCCACTTT.

This clonotype was observed a few times. The V call is TRBV7-9, the J call TRBJ1-3, with 12 bases aligning to TRBD1. CDR1 and CDR2 (germline): SEHNR, FQNEAQ (reference sequence). J gave up 7 bases and V 4 bases, and 8 bases lay outside the gene matches. The CDR3 runs to 16 residues. The CDR3 DNA is TGTGCCAGCAGCTCTCCGGGACAGGGGGCGCGGAACACCATATATTTT. This translates into CASSSPGQGARNTIYF.

The rearrangement links TRBV27 to TRBJ2-7, with D perhaps being TRBD1 or TRBD2 (5 bases each). The germline V gene encodes CDR1 MNHEY and CDR2 SMNVEV (reference sequence). This CDR3 spans 14 amino acids. Deletions cut 8 bases from V and 3 bases from J, with 17 bases between. The CDR3 sequence: CASSPGTTGYEQYF. The CDR3 nucleotides are TGTGCCAGCTCACCGGGGACGACGGGCTACGAGCAGTACTTC.

V and J are TRBV10-3 and TRBJ2-3; D is uncertain. CDR3 size: 15 residues. Per germline, CDR1 ENHRY and CDR2 SYGVKD. The ends were cut back, 7 bases at V and 2 bases at J, with 16 bases in the middle. This CDR3 is CAITADKFSTDTQYF. The CDR3 DNA reads TGTGCCATCACGGCGGATAAATTCTCCACAGATACGCAGTATTTT.

V gene TRBV20-1 combines with J gene TRBJ2-5; 16 positions agree with TRBD2. CDR1 is DFQATT, CDR2 SNEGSKA, per germline (reference sequence). The CDR3 consists of 16 residues. Trimming removed 6 bases from V and 6 bases from J; junction bases left unmatched: 10. This CDR3 reads CSALGLAGGPMKTQYF. The CDR3 bases are TGCAGTGCCCTGGGACTAGCGGGGGGGCCGATGAAGACCCAGTACTTC.

This chain joins TRBV27 and TRBJ2-3, with D unresolved. CDR3 length equals 19 residues. CDR1 MNHEY and CDR2 SMNVEV come from the germline V gene (reference sequence). V was clipped by 0 bases and J by 3 bases, with 22 bases between them. CDR3 amino acids: CASSLSGPRSTRETDTQYF. The CDR3 DNA is TGTGCCAGCAGTTTATCGGGCCCAAGGAGTACGAGAGAAACAGATACGCAGTATTTT.

The chain carries TRBV20-1 and TRBJ1-2; 11 bases are shared with TRBD1. CDR3 length: 13 amino acids. V shed 7 bases and J 3 bases; nucleotides not matched to a gene: 4. Germline-derived CDR1 and CDR2 are DFQATT and SNEGSKA (reference sequence). The CDR3 bases are TGCAGTGTAGGACAGGGGGCTTACTATGGCTACACCTTC. This sequence encodes CSVGQGAYYGYTF.

The gene calls are TRBV24-1 and TRBJ2-7; D remains ambiguous. The length of the CDR3 is 14 residues. V shed 3 bases and J shed 0 bases, with 8 bases lying between them. Germline values: CDR1 KGHDR, CDR2 SFDVKD. CDR3 sequence reads: CATSDGGSSYEQYF. CDR3 coding DNA: TGTGCCACCAGTGATGGCGGCAGCTCCTACGAGCAGTACTTC.